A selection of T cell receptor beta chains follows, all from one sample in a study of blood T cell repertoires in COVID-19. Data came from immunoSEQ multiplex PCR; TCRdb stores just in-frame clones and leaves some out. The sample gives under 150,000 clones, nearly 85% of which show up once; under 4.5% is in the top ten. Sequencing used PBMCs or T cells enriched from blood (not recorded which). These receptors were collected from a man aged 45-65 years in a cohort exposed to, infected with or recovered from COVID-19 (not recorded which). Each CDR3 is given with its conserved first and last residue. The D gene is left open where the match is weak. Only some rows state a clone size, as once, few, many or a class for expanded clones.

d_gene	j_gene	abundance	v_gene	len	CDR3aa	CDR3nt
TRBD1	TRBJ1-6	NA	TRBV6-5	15	CASSQGTGYNSPLHF	TGTGCCAGCAGCCAGGGGACAGGATATAATTCACCCCTCCACTTT
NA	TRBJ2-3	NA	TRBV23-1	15	CASSRARGGPDTQYF	TGCGCCAGCAGTCGCGCTAGGGGGGGACCAGATACGCAGTATTTT
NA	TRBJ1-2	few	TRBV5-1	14	CASSSLGGSDGYTF	TGCGCCAGCTCCTCTCTCGGGGGTTCGGATGGCTACACCTTC
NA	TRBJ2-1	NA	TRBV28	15	CASSLGTGRNNEQFF	TGTGCCAGCAGTTTAGGTACAGGCCGCAACAATGAGCAGTTCTTC
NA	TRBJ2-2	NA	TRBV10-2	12	CASINYAGELFF	TGCGCCAGCATCAACTATGCCGGGGAGCTGTTTTTT
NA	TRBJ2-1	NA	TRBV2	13	CASSAGSYNEQFF	TGTGCCAGCTCCGCCGGGAGCTACAATGAGCAGTTCTTC
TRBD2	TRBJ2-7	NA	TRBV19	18	CASSMGLAGVPLTYEQYF	TGTGCCAGTAGTATGGGACTAGCGGGAGTACCCCTTACCTACGAGCAGTACTTC
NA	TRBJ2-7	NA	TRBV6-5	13	CASSLALTYEQYF	TGTGCCAGCAGCCTGGCTTTAACGTACGAGCAGTACTTC
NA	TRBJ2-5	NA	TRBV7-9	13	CASSFELLETQYF	TGTGCCAGCAGCTTTGAGTTGCTAGAGACCCAGTACTTC
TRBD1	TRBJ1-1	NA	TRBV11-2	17	CASRDFEETGAVTEAFF	TGTGCCAGCAGGGACTTCGAGGAGACAGGGGCAGTAACTGAAGCTTTCTTT
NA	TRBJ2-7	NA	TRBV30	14	CAWAGYRNSYEQYF	TGTGCCTGGGCAGGGTATAGGAACTCCTACGAGCAGTACTTC
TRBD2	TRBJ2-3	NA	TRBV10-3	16	CAISESSGGAGDTQYF	TGTGCCATCAGTGAGTCTAGCGGGGGTGCCGGAGATACGCAGTATTTT
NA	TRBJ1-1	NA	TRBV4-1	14	CASSQGQENTEAFF	TGCGCCAGCAGCCAAGGACAGGAAAACACTGAAGCTTTCTTT
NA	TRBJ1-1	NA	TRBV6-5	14	CASSLAGRNTEAFF	TGTGCCAGCAGCCTTGCGGGCAGGAACACTGAAGCTTTCTTT
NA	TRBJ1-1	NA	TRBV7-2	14	CASSSYSYNTEAFF	TGTGCCAGCAGCTCTTACAGTTATAACACTGAAGCTTTCTTT
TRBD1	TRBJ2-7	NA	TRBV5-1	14	CASSRTGGPYEQYF	TGCGCCAGCAGCAGGACAGGGGGCCCCTACGAGCAGTACTTC
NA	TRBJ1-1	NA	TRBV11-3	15	CASSLDLSGNTEAFF	TGTGCCAGCAGCTTAGATCTTTCGGGGAACACTGAAGCTTTCTTT
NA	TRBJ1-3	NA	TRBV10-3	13	CAIRTVSGNTIYF	TGTGCCATCCGGACAGTCTCTGGAAACACCATATATTTT
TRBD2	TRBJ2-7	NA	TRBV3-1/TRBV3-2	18	CASSQDSPLAGRRDEQYF	TGTGCCAGCAGCCAAGATAGCCCACTAGCGGGGAGAAGGGACGAGCAGTACTTC
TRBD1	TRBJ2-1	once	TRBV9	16	CASSVAGTGGLDEQFF	TGTGCCAGCAGCGTAGCCGGGACAGGGGGCCTCGATGAGCAGTTCTTC
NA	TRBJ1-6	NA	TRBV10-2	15	CASSDRRTNNSPLHF	TGCGCCAGCAGTGACCGCAGGACTAATAATTCACCCCTCCACTTT
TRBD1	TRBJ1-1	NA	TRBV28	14	CASGTGVMNTEAFF	TGTGCCAGCGGGACAGGGGTCATGAACACTGAAGCTTTCTTT
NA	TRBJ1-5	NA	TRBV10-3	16	CAISIKTEISNQPQHF	TGTGCCATCAGTATCAAGACAGAGATTAGCAATCAGCCCCAGCATTTT
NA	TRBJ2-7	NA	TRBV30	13	CAWSPGGMYEQYF	TGTGCCTGGAGCCCCGGGGGTATGTACGAGCAGTACTTC